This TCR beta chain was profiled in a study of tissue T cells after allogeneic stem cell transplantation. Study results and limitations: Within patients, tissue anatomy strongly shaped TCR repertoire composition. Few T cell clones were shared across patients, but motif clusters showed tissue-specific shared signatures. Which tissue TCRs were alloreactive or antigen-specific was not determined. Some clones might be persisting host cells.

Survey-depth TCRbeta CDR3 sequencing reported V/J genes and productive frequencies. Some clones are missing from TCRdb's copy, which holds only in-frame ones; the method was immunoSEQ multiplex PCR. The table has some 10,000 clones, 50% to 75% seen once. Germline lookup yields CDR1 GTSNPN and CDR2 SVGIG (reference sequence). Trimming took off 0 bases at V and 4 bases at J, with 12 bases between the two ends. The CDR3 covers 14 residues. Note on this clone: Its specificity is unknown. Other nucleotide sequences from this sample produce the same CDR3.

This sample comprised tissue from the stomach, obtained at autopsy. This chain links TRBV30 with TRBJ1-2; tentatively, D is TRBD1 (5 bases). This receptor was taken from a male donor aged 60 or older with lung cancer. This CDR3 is CAWSVQRGSYGYTF. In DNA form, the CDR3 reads TGTGCCTGGAGTGTACAACGGGGCTCCTATGGCTACACCTTC.